This TCR beta chain was recorded in a study of blood T cell repertoires in COVID-19 (dated by TCRdb to 2018 to 2020). About the investigation overall: The collaborator samples originated in the United States, Italy and Spain and spanned the acute and convalescent phases of COVID-19. The material from the prospective study consisted of cDNA or gDNA derived from T cells, B-cell-depleted T cells, or PBMCs. Subjects who had been exposed to COVID-19, were actively infected with it, or had recovered from it provided the deeply sampled blood TCRbeta repertoires that made up the dataset. The repertoires were released in a freely available public database meant as a resource for research on the immune response to SARS-CoV-2. Where available, HLA class I and class II types were obtained from metadata supplied by the sample provider rather than from assay-based typing. The sample metadata nearly always contained a de-identified subject ID, COVID-19 status, age in years and sex. The samples were drawn from two sources: the first 160 participants of the ongoing ImmuneRACE study, and 1,000 to 1,500 subjects contributed by 6 global collaborators. Overall study results and their limits: The amount of clinical and demographic metadata varied by source and participant and was provided uncurated.

TCRbeta CDR3 regions were amplified from genomic DNA using the immunoSEQ Assay, a bias-controlled multiplex PCR. The original methods were these. Within the assay, amplification of reference gene primers was used to estimate how many nucleated cells each sample contained. To quantify the absolute abundance of each unique TCRbeta CDR3 rearrangement, sequence reads were collapsed and filtered. For each sample, productive Simpson clonality was calculated by taking the square root of Simpson's diversity index across productive rearrangements. TCRdb retrieved this table from immuneACCESS and kept in-frame rearrangements only. Not all clones are present; in checked studies, unresolved V genes account for under half, and no reason is known for the remainder. D and trimming were read from the DNA, whereas the V and J calls and clone size are those reported in that table. This sample has almost 200,000 clones in its table, and 89% of those were observed once. The top ten hold approximately 8.1% of the sample.

In this sample, this clone turned up once. Its target antigen remains unknown. Per-base quality was not reported, and no clone a single base away is much larger than it. Enrolling through a virtual design, the prospective study's participants ranged in age from roughly 18 to 95 years and lived across roughly 23 United States geographic areas. In the prospective study, cohorts were assigned on the basis of participant-reported clinical history obtained from a screening survey and a study questionnaire. ImmuneRACE Cohort 3 recovered participants were defined by two consecutive negative NP/OP PCR tests, healthcare professional clearance, or symptom resolution. Each participant in the prospective study had whole blood, serum and a nasopharyngeal or oropharyngeal swab collected by mobile phlebotomists. Additional blood draws and questionnaires over an approximately two-month period could optionally be provided by prospective study participants. Before DNA extraction, blood samples from the prospective study were shipped at room temperature or frozen.

Per the germline V gene (reference sequence), MNHNY is the CDR1 and SVGAGI is the CDR2. The germline V end is reduced by 6 bases and the J end by 3 bases; junction bases left unmatched: 6. The CDR3 holds 14 amino acids from the cysteine to the phenylalanine. Just CDR3 DNA is preserved here, 42 bases in frame from base 1. Recombination connected TRBV6-6 to TRBJ1-1, and 8 bases in between align with TRBD1. Material: PBMCs or T cells enriched from blood (not recorded which). The source is a woman younger than 35 who had recovered from COVID-19. The DNA sequence is TGTGCCAGCAGCCCTCAGGGGGCTGACACTGAAGCTTTCTTT. This yields the protein CASSPQGADTEAFF.